Listed below are T cell receptor beta chains from one sample, sequenced in a study of blood T cell repertoires in COVID-19. Assay used: immunoSEQ multiplex PCR; TCRdb lists only in-frame clones, some missing. The sample yields over 150,000 clones, about 87% seen once. The sample taken for sequencing was peripheral blood. The receptors here all came from a man aged 40-49 years with active or convalescent COVID-19. CDR3s include the opening cysteine and the closing phenylalanine or tryptophan. Fields, in order: clone size, J gene, V gene, D gene, CDR3 length, CDR3 DNA, CDR3 protein. The D gene is left open where the match is weak. Clone size is stated in some rows and not others, as once, few, many or a class when expanded.

>-|TRBJ2-7|TRBV7-8|-|14
TGTGCCAGCAGCATCTATGAAAACTCCTACGAGCAGTACTTC
CASSIYENSYEQYF
>-|TRBJ2-7|TRBV30|-|14
TGTGCCTGGAGTGTTTGGGCCCGCTCCTACGAGCAGTACTTC
CAWSVWARSYEQYF
>-|TRBJ1-5|TRBV19|-|14
TGTGCCAGCAGAATGACAGGCATAAATCAGCCCCAGCATTTT
CASRMTGINQPQHF
>-|TRBJ2-7|TRBV7-9|-|15
TGTGCCAGCAGCTTAGGGTGGTTAGTCTCCTACGAGCAGTACTTC
CASSLGWLVSYEQYF
>-|TRBJ1-6|TRBV6-5|TRBD1|14
TGTGCCAGCAGTACAGGGGGCGAGAATTCACCCCTCCACTTT
CASSTGGENSPLHF
>-|TRBJ1-1|TRBV3-1/TRBV3-2|-|14
TGTGCCAGCAGCCAAGAATCAAAGAACACTGAAGCTTTCTTT
CASSQESKNTEAFF
>-|TRBJ2-7|TRBV24-1|-|11
TGTGCCACCAGTGACTTCTACGAGCAGTACTTC
CATSDFYEQYF
>-|TRBJ2-7|TRBV9|TRBD2|15
TGTGCCAGCAGCGCTGGGACTAGCGGGGGCTACGAGCAGTACTTC
CASSAGTSGGYEQYF
>-|TRBJ2-1|TRBV4-2|-|13
TGTGCCAGCAGCTCCTCCCTCGGGAATGAGCAGTTCTTC
CASSSSLGNEQFF
>-|TRBJ1-6|TRBV4-1|TRBD1|15
TGCGCCAGCAGCCTTCGGGGGACAGGGGCATCACCCCTCCACTTT
CASSLRGTGASPLHF
>-|TRBJ1-1|TRBV30|-|16
TGTGCCTGGAGTCCTATTTGGGTTGGGGGGAATTCTGAAGCTTTCTTT
CAWSPIWVGGNSEAFF
>-|TRBJ1-6|TRBV7-6|-|17
TGTGCCAGCAGCTTAGCACGCGGAGGGTCCTATAATTCACCCCTCCACTTT
CASSLARGGSYNSPLHF
>-|TRBJ2-3|TRBV6-4|TRBD2|12
TGTGCCAGCAGTGACTCTGGCGGGGGGTTGTATTTT
CASSDSGGGLYF
>-|TRBJ1-1|TRBV2|TRBD1|14
TGTGCCAGCAGTGAGGGGACAGTGGACACTGAAGCTTTCTTT
CASSEGTVDTEAFF
>-|TRBJ2-7|TRBV13|TRBD1|14
TGTGCCAGCAGCACAGGGGACAGCTCCTACGAGCAGTACTTC
CASSTGDSSYEQYF
>-|TRBJ2-1|TRBV19|-|12
TGTGCCAGTAGTATAGGGAGCAGTGAGCAGTTCTTC
CASSIGSSEQFF
>once|TRBJ2-7|TRBV11-2|TRBD2|16
TGTGCCAGCAGCCTTCGACTAGCGGGGGGAACCTACGAGCAGTACTTC
CASSLRLAGGTYEQYF
>-|TRBJ1-5|TRBV30|TRBD1|13
TGTGCCTGGGGGGGACAGAGCAATCAGCCCCAGCATTTT
CAWGGQSNQPQHF
>-|TRBJ2-7|TRBV28|TRBD1|17
TGTGCCAGCAGTACTCTGCGGGGACAGGGTATCCCCTACGAGCAGTACTTC
CASSTLRGQGIPYEQYF
>-|TRBJ2-3|TRBV29-1|-|14
TGCAGCGTTGTAAGGGACACCTCCACAGATACGCAGTATTTT
CSVVRDTSTDTQYF
>-|TRBJ1-1|TRBV6-5|TRBD1|14
TGTGCCAGCAGTAGAGGACAGGGAAACACTGAAGCTTTCTTT
CASSRGQGNTEAFF
>-|TRBJ2-5|TRBV11-2|-|15
TGTGCCAGCAGCTTAGTGCGGGGCGGTGGGGAGACCCAGTACTTC
CASSLVRGGGETQYF
>-|TRBJ2-2|TRBV7-2|-|12
TGTGCCAGCAGCTTATCCGGCGGGGAGCTGTTTTTT
CASSLSGGELFF
>-|TRBJ2-1|TRBV20-1|-|15
TGCAGTGCTAGTCCAGACAGGACGCCCTACAATGAGCAGTTCTTC
CSASPDRTPYNEQFF
>-|TRBJ1-5|TRBV20-1|-|11
TGCAGTGCGGAGGGGCATCAGCCCCAGCATTTT
CSAEGHQPQHF
>-|TRBJ1-1|TRBV18|TRBD1|14
TGTGCCAGCTCACCAGGAACAGGGGACACTGAAGCTTTCTTT
CASSPGTGDTEAFF
>once|TRBJ2-3|TRBV5-1|-|14
TGCGCCAGCAGCTTGGAGGGCAGGGCAGATACGCAGTATTTT
CASSLEGRADTQYF
>-|TRBJ1-6|TRBV27|-|14
TGTGCCAGCAGCACCCGACAGTCAAATTCACCCCTCCACTTT
CASSTRQSNSPLHF
>-|TRBJ1-5|TRBV5-8|TRBD1|16
TGTGCCAGCAGCCACGGGACAGGGGGTGGCAATCAGCCCCAGCATTTT
CASSHGTGGGNQPQHF
>-|TRBJ1-5|TRBV30|-|18
TGTGCCTGGAGTCCTTTGGCCCCGGGACATAAAAGCAATCAGCCCCAGCATTTT
CAWSPLAPGHKSNQPQHF
>-|TRBJ2-5|TRBV3-1/TRBV3-2|-|11
TGTGCCAGCAGCCTCTTAGAGACCCAGTACTTC
CASSLLETQYF
>-|TRBJ2-2|TRBV19|TRBD1|15
TGTGCCAGTAGGGGGGACAGGGGGAACACCGGGGAGCTGTTTTTT
CASRGDRGNTGELFF
>-|TRBJ2-2|TRBV7-9|-|16
TGTGCCAGCAGCTTAGCGGTGACAGCCAAGTTCGGGGAGCTGTTTTTT
CASSLAVTAKFGELFF
>-|TRBJ1-2|TRBV9|TRBD1|16
TGTGCCAGCAGCGTAGGACTATCGGGACAGGGGCATGGCTACACCTTC
CASSVGLSGQGHGYTF
>few|TRBJ1-3|TRBV3-1/TRBV3-2|-|12
TGTGCCAGCAGCCAGGAAAGGGGCACCATATATTTT
CASSQERGTIYF
>-|TRBJ2-3|TRBV5-5|-|13
TGTGCCAGCAGCAACTACCTCCCAGATACGCAGTATTTT
CASSNYLPDTQYF
>few|TRBJ1-1|TRBV29-1|-|13
TGCAGCGTTTCCCCCCTCGGGAACACTGAAGCTTTCTTT
CSVSPLGNTEAFF
>-|TRBJ1-6|TRBV7-6|-|17
TGTGCCAGCAGCTTACGAGGGGGGGCGAGGGATAATTCACCCCTCCACTTT
CASSLRGGARDNSPLHF
>-|TRBJ2-7|TRBV11-2|-|14
TGTGCCAGCAGCCCGAGGCCGATAGACTACGAGCAGTACTTC
CASSPRPIDYEQYF
>-|TRBJ2-5|TRBV7-2|TRBD2|14
TGTGCCTCCTCCGGGACTAGCGGGAAAGAGACCCAGTACTTC
CASSGTSGKETQYF
>-|TRBJ2-3|TRBV4-2|-|17
TGTGCCAGCAGCCAAGCAGAACGGCGGGGGCGCACAGATACGCAGTATTTT
CASSQAERRGRTDTQYF